These T cell receptor beta chains were read from a single sample in a study of Graves' ophthalmopathy and Graves' hyperthyroidism. One entry per CDR3 protein, called by TCRdb with MiXCR from the multiplex PCR reads. The sample has 650,000 to 800,000 distinct CDR3 sequences, roughly two fifths seen once; the top ten hold 2.5% to 3.5%. The sequenced sample was peripheral blood. The source is an adult man with Graves' ophthalmopathy. The CDR3 runs from the conserved cysteine through the conserved F or W. A D gene is named only where the DNA matches it firmly. Not every row has a clone size; where given, it reads once, few, many or a size class.

d_call j_call clone_size v_call cdr3_aa cdr3_nt
- TRBJ1-4 - TRBV16 CASSASWTATNEKLFF TGTGCCAGCAGCGCATCCTGGACAGCAACTAATGAAAAACTGTTTTTT
TRBD1 TRBJ1-6 - TRBV7-9 CASTPGTGNSPLHF TGTGCCAGCACCCCCGGGACAGGGAATTCACCCCTCCACTTT
- TRBJ1-1 - TRBV25-1 CASTLEVEDTEAFF TGTGCCAGCACCCTGGAGGTAGAGGACACTGAAGCTTTCTTT
- TRBJ2-2 - TRBV25-1 CASSEFEGGVTGELFF TGTGCCAGCAGTGAATTTGAGGGGGGCGTTACCGGGGAGCTGTTTTTT
TRBD1 TRBJ2-7 many TRBV7-2 CASSLTWGQGSYEQYF TGTGCCAGCAGCCTGACTTGGGGACAGGGCTCCTACGAGCAGTACTTC
TRBD1 TRBJ1-2 - TRBV19 CASSIGTGPKGYTF TGTGCCAGTAGTATAGGGACAGGCCCCAAAGGCTACACCTTC
- TRBJ1-6 many TRBV7-2 CASSPTPTARLHF TGTGCCAGCAGCCCCACCCCTACAGCACGCCTCCACTTT
- TRBJ2-7 once TRBV10-3 CAISEDRSAGGSYEQYF TGTGCCATCAGTGAGGACAGGAGCGCTGGTGGGTCCTACGAGCAGTACTTC
- TRBJ1-5 many TRBV2 CASSEDTGPQPQHF TGTGCCAGCAGTGAGGATACAGGTCCTCAGCCCCAGCATTTT
TRBD1 TRBJ1-2 - TRBV12-3/TRBV12-4 CASSFRQGGYYGYTF TGTGCCAGCAGTTTCCGACAGGGGGGATACTATGGCTACACCTTC
TRBD1 TRBJ1-1 - TRBV2 CASSHSYRGRNTEAFF TGTGCCAGCAGTCACTCTTACAGGGGAAGGAACACTGAAGCTTTCTTT
- TRBJ2-2 few TRBV7-3 CASSLRRTGELFF TGTGCCAGCAGCTTAAGGCGTACCGGGGAGCTGTTTTTT
- TRBJ2-7 - TRBV2 CASRAGTESYEQYF TGTGCCAGCAGGGCGGGGACAGAAAGCTACGAGCAGTACTTC
- TRBJ1-5 - TRBV30 CAWSVGQAHQPQHF TGTGCCTGGAGTGTCGGGCAGGCCCATCAGCCCCAGCATTTT
- TRBJ1-4 few TRBV7-9 CASSRRTSTNEKLFF TGTGCCAGCAGCCGGCGGACATCAACTAATGAAAAACTGTTTTTT
- TRBJ2-7 few TRBV7-9 CASGFTDRGLTSGPPYEQYF TGTGCCAGCGGATTTACTGACAGGGGGTTAACTAGCGGGCCACCCTACGAGCAGTACTTC
TRBD2 TRBJ2-3 - TRBV7-9 CASSFSGGVSVTDTQYF TGCGCCAGCAGCTTCAGCGGGGGGGTGTCTGTAACAGATACGCAGTATTTT
- TRBJ1-6 - TRBV2 CASCGSLNSPLHF TGTGCCAGCTGTGGGTCCCTTAATTCACCCCTCCACTTT
TRBD2 TRBJ2-7 - TRBV2 CASSAGGLFEQYF TGTGCCAGCAGTGCGGGAGGATTGTTTGAGCAGTACTTC
TRBD1 TRBJ1-5 - TRBV2 CASRDRGPFINQPQHF TGTGCCAGCAGGGACAGGGGACCCTTTATCAATCAGCCCCAGCATTTT
- TRBJ2-5 - TRBV20-1 CSARVGDWRLDGGQTQYF TGCAGTGCTAGAGTTGGGGACTGGAGACTAGACGGTGGACAGACCCAGTACTTC
TRBD1 TRBJ1-1 many TRBV7-8 CASSLVGTELEAFF TGTGCCAGCAGCTTAGTGGGGACAGAACTAGAAGCTTTCTTT
- TRBJ2-5 few TRBV27 CASGTPQETQYF TGTGCCAGCGGGACCCCCCAAGAGACCCAGTACTTC
- TRBJ1-5 few TRBV4-1 CASSQDPGGTQPQHF TGCGCCAGCAGCCAAGATCCGGGGGGCACTCAGCCCCAGCATTTT
- TRBJ2-7 few TRBV19 CAWSSTHEQYF TGTGCCTGGAGCTCCACCCACGAGCAGTACTTC
TRBD1 TRBJ2-5 - TRBV20-1 CSAREGTGGREGQETQYF TGCAGTGCTAGAGAGGGGACAGGGGGGCGGGAGGGCCAGGAGACCCAGTACTTC
- TRBJ1-2 many TRBV29-1 CSVTDGLGGAMGYTF TGCAGCGTGACCGACGGATTAGGGGGGGCTATGGGCTACACCTTC
TRBD2 TRBJ2-7 - TRBV20-1 CSARTSGNGERYF TGCAGTGCTAGAACAAGCGGGAATGGCGAGCGGTACTTC
- TRBJ1-3 - TRBV25-1 CASSPIHSGNTIYF TGTGCCAGCTCACCAATCCACTCTGGAAACACCATATATTTT
TRBD1 TRBJ1-1 once TRBV29-1 CSVVTGVGGAFF TGCAGCGTTGTTACAGGGGTGGGCGGAGCTTTCTTT
- TRBJ1-6 - TRBV5-8 CASSDRGTLDNSPLHF TGTGCCAGCAGCGACCGGGGTACCTTAGATAATTCACCCCTCCACTTT
- TRBJ1-3 - TRBV7-9 CASSLGARSSSGNTIYF TGTGCCAGCAGCTTAGGGGCCAGATCCAGCTCTGGAAACACCATATATTTT
- TRBJ2-5 many TRBV15 CATSRAGAQQETQYF TGTGCCACCAGCAGAGCGGGGGCACAGCAAGAGACCCAGTACTTC
- TRBJ1-2 - TRBV9 CASSARDRNYGYTF TGTGCCAGCAGCGCGAGAGACAGGAACTATGGCTACACCTTC
- TRBJ2-5 - TRBV4-1 CASSQDVETRGETQYF TGCGCCAGCAGCCAAGATGTCGAAACTAGAGGGGAGACCCAGTACTTC
TRBD1 TRBJ1-2 once TRBV9 CASSTTTGNYGYTF TGTGCCAGCAGCACTACGACAGGGAACTATGGCTACACCTTC
- TRBJ1-2 - TRBV25-1 CASHPRGNYGYTF TGTGCTAGCCACCCTAGGGGAAACTATGGCTACACCTTC
- TRBJ1-2 many TRBV5-6 CASSNTQGIAGYTF TGTGCCAGCAGCAACACCCAGGGGATTGCTGGCTACACCTTC
- TRBJ2-6 many TRBV7-3 CASSMTGYSGANVLTF TGTGCCAGCAGCATGACAGGATACTCTGGGGCCAACGTCCTGACTTTC
- TRBJ1-2 - TRBV10-3 CAISEPGGTYGYTF TGTGCCATCAGTGAGCCGGGGGGTACCTATGGCTACACCTTC